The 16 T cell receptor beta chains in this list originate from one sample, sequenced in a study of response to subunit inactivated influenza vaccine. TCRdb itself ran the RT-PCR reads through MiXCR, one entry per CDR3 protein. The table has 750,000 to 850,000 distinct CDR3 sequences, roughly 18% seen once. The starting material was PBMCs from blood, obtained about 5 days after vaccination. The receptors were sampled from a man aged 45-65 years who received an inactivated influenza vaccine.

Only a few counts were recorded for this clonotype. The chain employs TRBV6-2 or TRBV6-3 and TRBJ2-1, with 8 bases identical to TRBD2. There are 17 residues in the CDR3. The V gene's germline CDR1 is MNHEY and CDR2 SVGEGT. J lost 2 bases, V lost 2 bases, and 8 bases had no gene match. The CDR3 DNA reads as TGTGCCAGCAGTTACGCCCATAGCGGGGAAACCTACAATGAGCAGTTCTTC. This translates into CASSYAHSGETYNEQFF.

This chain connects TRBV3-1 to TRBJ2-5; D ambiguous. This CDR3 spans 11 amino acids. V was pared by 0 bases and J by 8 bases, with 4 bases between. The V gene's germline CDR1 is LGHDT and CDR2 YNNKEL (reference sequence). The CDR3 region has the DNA TGTGCCAGCAGCCAAGAAATTACCCAGTACTTC. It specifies CASSQEITQYF.

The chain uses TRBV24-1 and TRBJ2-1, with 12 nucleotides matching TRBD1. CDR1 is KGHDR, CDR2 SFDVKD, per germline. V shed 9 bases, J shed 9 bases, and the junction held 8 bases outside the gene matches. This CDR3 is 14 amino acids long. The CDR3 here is CATSRDRGRGEQFF. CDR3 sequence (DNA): TGTGCCACCTCTCGGGACAGGGGGCGGGGTGAGCAGTTCTTC.

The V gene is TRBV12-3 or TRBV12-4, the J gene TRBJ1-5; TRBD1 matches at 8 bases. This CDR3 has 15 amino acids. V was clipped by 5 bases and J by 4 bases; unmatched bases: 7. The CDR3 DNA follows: TGTGCCAGCAGTCTCCGGACAGGGATGAATCAGCCCCAGCATTTT. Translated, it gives CASSLRTGMNQPQHF.

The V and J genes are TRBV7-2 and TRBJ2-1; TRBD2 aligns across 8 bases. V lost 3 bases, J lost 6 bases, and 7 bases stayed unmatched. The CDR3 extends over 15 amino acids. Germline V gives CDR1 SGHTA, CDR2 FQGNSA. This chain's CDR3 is CASSFRRLAGNEQFF. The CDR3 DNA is TGTGCCAGCAGCTTTCGTCGGCTAGCGGGCAATGAGCAGTTCTTC.

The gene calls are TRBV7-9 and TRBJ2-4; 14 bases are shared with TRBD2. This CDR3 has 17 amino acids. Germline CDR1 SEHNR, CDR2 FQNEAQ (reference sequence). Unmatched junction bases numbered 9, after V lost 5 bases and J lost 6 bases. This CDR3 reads CASSKLGLAGAGNIQYF. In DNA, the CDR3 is TGTGCCAGCAGCAAACTGGGACTAGCGGGAGCTGGAAACATTCAGTACTTC.

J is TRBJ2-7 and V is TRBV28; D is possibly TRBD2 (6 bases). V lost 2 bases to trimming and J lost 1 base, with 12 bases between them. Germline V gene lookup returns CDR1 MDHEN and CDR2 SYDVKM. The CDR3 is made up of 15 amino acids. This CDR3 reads CASSLKASASYEQYF. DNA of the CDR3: TGTGCCAGCAGTTTAAAGGCTAGCGCATCCTACGAGCAGTACTTC.

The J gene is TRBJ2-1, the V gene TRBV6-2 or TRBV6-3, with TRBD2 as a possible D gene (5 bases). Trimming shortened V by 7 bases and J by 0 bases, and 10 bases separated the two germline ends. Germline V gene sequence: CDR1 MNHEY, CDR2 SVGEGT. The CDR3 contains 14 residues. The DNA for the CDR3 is TGTGCCAGCACTAGCAGACTCTCCTACAATGAGCAGTTCTTC. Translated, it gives CASTSRLSYNEQFF.

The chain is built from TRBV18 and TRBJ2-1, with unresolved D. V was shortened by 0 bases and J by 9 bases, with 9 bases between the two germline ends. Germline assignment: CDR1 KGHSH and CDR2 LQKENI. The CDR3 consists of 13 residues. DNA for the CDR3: TGTGCCAGCTCACCACCGGCAGTCGGTGAGCAGTTCTTC. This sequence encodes CASSPPAVGEQFF. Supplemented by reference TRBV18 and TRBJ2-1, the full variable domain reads NAGVMQNPRHLVRRRGQEARLRCSPMKGHSHVYWYRQLPEEGLKFMVYLQKENIIDESGMPKERFSAEFPKEGPSILRIQQVVRGDSAAYFCASSPPAVGEQFFGPGTRLTVL.

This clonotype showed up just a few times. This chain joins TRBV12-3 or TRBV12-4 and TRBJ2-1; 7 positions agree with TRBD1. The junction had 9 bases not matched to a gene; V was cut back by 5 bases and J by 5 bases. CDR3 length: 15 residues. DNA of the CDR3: TGTGCCAGCAGTGAAACAGGGGCGCTAAACAATGAGCAGTTCTTC. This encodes CASSETGALNNEQFF.

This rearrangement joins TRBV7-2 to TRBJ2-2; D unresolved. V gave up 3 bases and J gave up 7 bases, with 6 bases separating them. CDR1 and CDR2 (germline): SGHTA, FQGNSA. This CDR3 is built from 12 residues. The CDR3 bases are TGTGCCAGCAGCTTGTCCCGCGGGGAGCTGTTTTTT. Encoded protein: CASSLSRGELFF.

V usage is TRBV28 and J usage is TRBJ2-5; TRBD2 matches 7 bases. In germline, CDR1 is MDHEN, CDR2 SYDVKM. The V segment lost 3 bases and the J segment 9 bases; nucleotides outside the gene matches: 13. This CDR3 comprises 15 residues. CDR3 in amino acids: CASSLFGGGAAAQYF. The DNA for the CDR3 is TGTGCCAGCAGTTTGTTTGGGGGGGGTGCCGCGGCCCAGTACTTC.

CDR3 in amino acids: CASSYIQGNSWNEQFF. The CDR3 region has the DNA TGTGCCAGCAGTTACATACAGGGGAATTCTTGGAATGAGCAGTTCTTC. The genes are TRBV6-2 or TRBV6-3 and TRBJ2-1; the match to TRBD1 covers 7 bases. J was trimmed by 7 bases and V by 2 bases; bases with no gene match: 11. This CDR3 region has 16 residues. Germline CDR1 and CDR2: MNHEY and SVGEGT.

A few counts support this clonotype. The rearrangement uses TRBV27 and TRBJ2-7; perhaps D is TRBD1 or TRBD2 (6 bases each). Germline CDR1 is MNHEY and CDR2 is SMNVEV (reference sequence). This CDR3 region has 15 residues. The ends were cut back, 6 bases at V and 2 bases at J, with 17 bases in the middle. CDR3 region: CASRGGGQRAYEQYF. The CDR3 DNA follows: TGTGCCAGCAGAGGGGGAGGACAGCGAGCCTACGAGCAGTACTTC.

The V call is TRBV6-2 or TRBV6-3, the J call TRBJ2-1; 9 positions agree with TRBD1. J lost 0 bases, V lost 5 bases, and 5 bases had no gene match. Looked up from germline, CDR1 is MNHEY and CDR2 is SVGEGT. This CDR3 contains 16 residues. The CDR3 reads CASSGRDRVSYNEQFF. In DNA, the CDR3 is TGTGCCAGCAGTGGCCGGGACAGGGTCTCCTACAATGAGCAGTTCTTC.

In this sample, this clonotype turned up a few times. Here the CDR3 reads CASSPSWGAYEQYF. The CDR3 region has the DNA TGTGCCAGCAGTCCCTCTTGGGGGGCGTACGAGCAGTACTTC. The rearrangement links TRBV6-1 to TRBJ2-7, with D perhaps TRBD1 or TRBD2 (6 bases each). CDR3 length: 14 residues. The V end lost 5 bases, the J end lost 4 bases, and 15 bases lay between the germline ends. Germline V CDR1 and CDR2: MNHNS, SASEGT.